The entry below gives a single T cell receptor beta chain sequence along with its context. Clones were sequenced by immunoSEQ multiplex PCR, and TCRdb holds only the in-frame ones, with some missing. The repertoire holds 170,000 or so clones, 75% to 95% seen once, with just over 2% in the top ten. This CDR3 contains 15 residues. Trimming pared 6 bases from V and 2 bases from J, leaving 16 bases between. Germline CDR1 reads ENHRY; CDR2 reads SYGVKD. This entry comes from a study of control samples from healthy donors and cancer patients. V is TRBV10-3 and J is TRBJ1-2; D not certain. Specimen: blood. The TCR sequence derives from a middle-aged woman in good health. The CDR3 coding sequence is TGTGCCATCAGCGGGTCGGAGGGCCCCAACTATGGCTACACCTTC. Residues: CAISGSEGPNYGYTF.